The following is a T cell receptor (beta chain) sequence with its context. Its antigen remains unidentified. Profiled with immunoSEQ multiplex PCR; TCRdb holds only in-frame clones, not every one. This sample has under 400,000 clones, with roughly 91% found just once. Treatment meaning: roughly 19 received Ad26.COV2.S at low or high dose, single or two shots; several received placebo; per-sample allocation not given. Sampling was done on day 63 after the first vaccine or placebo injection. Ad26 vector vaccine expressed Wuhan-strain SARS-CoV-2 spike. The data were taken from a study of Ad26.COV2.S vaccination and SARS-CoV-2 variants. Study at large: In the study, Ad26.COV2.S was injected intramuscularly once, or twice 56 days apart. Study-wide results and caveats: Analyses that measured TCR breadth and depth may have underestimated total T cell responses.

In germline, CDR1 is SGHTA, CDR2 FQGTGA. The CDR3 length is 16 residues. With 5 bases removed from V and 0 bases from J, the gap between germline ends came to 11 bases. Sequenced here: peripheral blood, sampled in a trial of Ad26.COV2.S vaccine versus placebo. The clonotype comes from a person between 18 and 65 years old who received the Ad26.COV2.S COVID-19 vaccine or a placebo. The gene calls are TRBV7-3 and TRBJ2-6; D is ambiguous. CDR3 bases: TGTGCCAGCAGCCCCCTCGTAGCCTCTGGGGCCAACGTCCTGACTTTC. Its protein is CASSPLVASGANVLTF.